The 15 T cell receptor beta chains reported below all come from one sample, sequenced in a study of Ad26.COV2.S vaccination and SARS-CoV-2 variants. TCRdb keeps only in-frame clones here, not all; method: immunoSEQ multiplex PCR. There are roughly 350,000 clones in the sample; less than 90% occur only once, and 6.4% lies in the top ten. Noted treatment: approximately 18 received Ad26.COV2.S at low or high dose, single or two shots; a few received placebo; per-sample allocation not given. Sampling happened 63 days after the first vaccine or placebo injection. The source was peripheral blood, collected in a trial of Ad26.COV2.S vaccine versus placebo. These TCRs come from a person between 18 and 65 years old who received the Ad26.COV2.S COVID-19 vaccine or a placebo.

The CDR3 loop is CASSLRVQPPYEQYF. CDR3 nucleotides: TGTGCCAGCAGTTTACGTGTACAGCCACCCTACGAGCAGTACTTC. The V gene is TRBV27, the J gene TRBJ2-7; D gene uncertain. The CDR3 has 15 amino acids. Per the germline V gene, CDR1 is MNHEY and CDR2 is SMNVEV (reference sequence). V lost 2 bases to trimming and J lost 2 bases, with 13 bases between them.

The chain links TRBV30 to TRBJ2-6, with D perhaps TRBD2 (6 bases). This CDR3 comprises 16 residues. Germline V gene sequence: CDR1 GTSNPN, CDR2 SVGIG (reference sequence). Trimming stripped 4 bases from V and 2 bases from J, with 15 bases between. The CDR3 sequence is CAWNTGTPTGANVLTF. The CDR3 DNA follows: TGTGCCTGGAACACCGGGACTCCGACTGGGGCCAACGTCCTGACTTTC.

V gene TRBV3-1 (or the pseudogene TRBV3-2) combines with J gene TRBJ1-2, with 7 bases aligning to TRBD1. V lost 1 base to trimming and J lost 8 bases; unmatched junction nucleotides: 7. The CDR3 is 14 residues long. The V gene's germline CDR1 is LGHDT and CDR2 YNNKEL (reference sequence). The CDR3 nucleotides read TGTGCCAGCAGCCAAGTTGAGGGGGCTCGGGGCTACACCTTC. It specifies CASSQVEGARGYTF.

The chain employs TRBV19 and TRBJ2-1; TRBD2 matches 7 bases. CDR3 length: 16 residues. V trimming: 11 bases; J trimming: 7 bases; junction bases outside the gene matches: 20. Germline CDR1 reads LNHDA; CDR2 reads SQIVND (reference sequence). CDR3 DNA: TGTGCCTCCCTTGGGTTCGCGGCGGGAGACACTAATGAGCAGTTCTTC. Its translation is CASLGFAAGDTNEQFF.

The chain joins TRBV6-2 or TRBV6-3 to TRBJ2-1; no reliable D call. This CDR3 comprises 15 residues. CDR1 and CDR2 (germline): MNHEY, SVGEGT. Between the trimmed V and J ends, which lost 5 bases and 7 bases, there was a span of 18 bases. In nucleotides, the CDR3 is TGTGCCAGCAGTCCCCACCATGCCAGCGAGAATGAGCAGTTCTTC. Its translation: CASSPHHASENEQFF.

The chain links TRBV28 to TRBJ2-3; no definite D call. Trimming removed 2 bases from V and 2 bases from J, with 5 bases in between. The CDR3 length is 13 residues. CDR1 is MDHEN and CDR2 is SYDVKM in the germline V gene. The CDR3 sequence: CASSLRTTDTQYF. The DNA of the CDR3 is TGTGCCAGCAGTTTACGGACCACAGATACGCAGTATTTT.

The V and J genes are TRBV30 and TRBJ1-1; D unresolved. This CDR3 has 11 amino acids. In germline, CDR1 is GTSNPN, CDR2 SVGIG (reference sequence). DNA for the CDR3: TGTGCTAATCTAAAGGACACTGAAGCTTTCTTT. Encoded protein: CANLKDTEAFF. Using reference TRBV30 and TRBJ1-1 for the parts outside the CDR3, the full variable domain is SQTIHQWPATLVQPVGSPLSLECTVEGTSNPNLYWYRQAAGRGLQLLFYSVGIGQISSEVPQNLSASRPQDRQFILSSKKLLLSDSGFYLCANLKDTEAFFGQGTRLTVV.

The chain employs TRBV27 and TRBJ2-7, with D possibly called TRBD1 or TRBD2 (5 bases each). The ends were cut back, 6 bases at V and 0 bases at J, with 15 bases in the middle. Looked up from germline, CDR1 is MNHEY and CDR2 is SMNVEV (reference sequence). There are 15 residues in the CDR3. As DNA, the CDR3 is TGTGCCAGCAGCAACCCCGGGGCAACCTCCTACGAGCAGTACTTC. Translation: CASSNPGATSYEQYF.

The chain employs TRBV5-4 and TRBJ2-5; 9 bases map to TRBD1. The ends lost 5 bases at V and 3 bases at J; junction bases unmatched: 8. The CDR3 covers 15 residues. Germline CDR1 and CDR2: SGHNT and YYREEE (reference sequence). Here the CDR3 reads CASSRDRATEETQYF. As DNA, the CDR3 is TGTGCCAGCAGTAGGGACAGGGCGACCGAAGAGACCCAGTACTTC. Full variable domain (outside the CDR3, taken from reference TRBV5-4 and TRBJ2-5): ETGVTQSPTHLIKTRGQQVTLRCSSQSGHNTVSWYQQALGQGPQFIFQYYREEENGRGNFPPRFSGLQFPNYSSELNVNALELDDSALYLCASSRDRATEETQYFGPGTRLLVL.

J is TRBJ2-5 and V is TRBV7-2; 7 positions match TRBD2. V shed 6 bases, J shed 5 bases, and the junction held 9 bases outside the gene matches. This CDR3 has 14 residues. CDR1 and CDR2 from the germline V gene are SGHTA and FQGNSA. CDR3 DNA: TGTGCCAGCAGGTACCCGGGAGGTAGGGAGACCCAGTACTTC. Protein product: CASRYPGGRETQYF. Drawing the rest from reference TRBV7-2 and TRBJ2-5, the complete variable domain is GAGVSQSPSNKVTEKGKDVELRCDPISGHTALYWYRQSLGQGLEFLIYFQGNSAPDKSGLPSDRFSAERTGGSVSTLTIQRTQQEDSAVYLCASRYPGGRETQYFGPGTRLLVL.

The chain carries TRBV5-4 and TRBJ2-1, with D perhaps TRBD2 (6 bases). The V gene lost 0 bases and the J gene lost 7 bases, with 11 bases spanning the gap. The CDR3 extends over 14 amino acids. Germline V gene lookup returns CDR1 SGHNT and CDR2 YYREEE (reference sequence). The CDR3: CASSLAGAMNEQFF. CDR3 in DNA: TGTGCCAGCAGCTTGGCGGGAGCTATGAATGAGCAGTTCTTC.

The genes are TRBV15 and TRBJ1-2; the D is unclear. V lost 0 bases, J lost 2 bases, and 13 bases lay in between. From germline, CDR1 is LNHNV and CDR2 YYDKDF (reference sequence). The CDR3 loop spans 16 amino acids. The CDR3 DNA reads TGTGCCACCAGCAGAGAGATACAGATCGCGAACTATGGCTACACCTTC. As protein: CATSREIQIANYGYTF. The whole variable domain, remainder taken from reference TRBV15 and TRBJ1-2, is DAMVIQNPRYQVTQFGKPVTLSCSQTLNHNVMYWYQQKSSQAPKLLFHYYDKDFNNEADTPDNFQSRRPNTSFCFLDIRSPGLGDTAMYLCATSREIQIANYGYTFGSGTRLTVV.

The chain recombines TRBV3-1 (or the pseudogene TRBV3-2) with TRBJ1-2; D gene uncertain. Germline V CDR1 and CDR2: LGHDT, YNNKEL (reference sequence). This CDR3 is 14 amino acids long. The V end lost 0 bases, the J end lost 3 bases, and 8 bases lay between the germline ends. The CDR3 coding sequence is TGTGCCAGCAGCCAAGATTACGGCTACTATGGCTACACCTTC. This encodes CASSQDYGYYGYTF.

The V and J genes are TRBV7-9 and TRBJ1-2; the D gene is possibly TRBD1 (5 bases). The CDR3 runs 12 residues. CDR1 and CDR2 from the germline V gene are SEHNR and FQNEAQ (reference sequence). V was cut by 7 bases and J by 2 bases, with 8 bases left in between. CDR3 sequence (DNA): TGTGCCAGCACTACAGGCAACTATGGCTACACCTTC. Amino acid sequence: CASTTGNYGYTF.

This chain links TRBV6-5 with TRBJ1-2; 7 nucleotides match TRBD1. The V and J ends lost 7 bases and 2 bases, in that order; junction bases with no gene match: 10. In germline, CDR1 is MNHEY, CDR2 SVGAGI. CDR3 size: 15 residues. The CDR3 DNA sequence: TGTGCCAGCAAAACTAGGGGACAGAGGAACTATGGCTACACCTTC. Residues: CASKTRGQRNYGYTF.